Listed here is a single T cell receptor (beta chain). Its antigen is unidentified. This sample was included in a study of OX40 agonist ivuxolimab in advanced cancers. Study context: Partial responses occurred in three patients (one hepatocellular carcinoma, two cutaneous melanoma). General study points: Relative to CD4+, CD8+ T cells held more expanded clones on average. CD4+ and CD8+ blood T cells expanded clonally by week 6 at 0.1 to 3.0 mg/kg.

Trimming cost V 7 bases and J 5 bases; bases outside gene matches: 13. Germline CDR1 reads SGHVS; CDR2 reads FNYEAQ. The length of the CDR3 is 16 residues. Assay used: immunoSEQ multiplex PCR; TCRdb lists only in-frame clones, some missing. The repertoire has 100,000 or so clones, around nine tenths of them found once; the top ten carry approximately 0.3%. This clonotype originated in an adult with an advanced solid tumor such as melanoma, head and neck, liver or kidney cancer. The gene calls are TRBV7-6 and TRBJ2-1, with 8 positions matching TRBD2. The sample here was CD4+ or CD8+ T cells sorted from blood, taken in a trial of the OX40 agonist ivuxolimab. The CDR3 loop is CASNLRPASGHNEQFF. CDR3 coding DNA: TGTGCCAGCAACCTCCGTCCCGCTAGCGGGCACAATGAGCAGTTCTTC.